This T cell receptor (beta chain) was sequenced in a study of blood T cell repertoires in COVID-19. Study-level background: COVID-19 samples collected from the United States, Italy and Spain covered acute and convalescent phases. T cells, B-cell-depleted T cells, or PBMCs supplied cDNA or gDNA.

Original processing methods: Estimates of nucleated cell counts were drawn from the amplification of reference gene primers. The table came from immunoSEQ multiplex PCR; TCRdb's copy has only in-frame clones and leaves some out. V and J calls plus clone size are reproduced from that table; the DNA served to infer D and trimming. The table lists some 250,000 clones, 75% to 90% of them singletons. The TCR sequence derives from a man aged 25-45 years with active or convalescent COVID-19. Sequencing input: peripheral blood.

CDR3 sequence: CASSRLPGTGQYNEQFF. The CDR3 DNA sequence: TGTGCCAGTAGCCGGCTACCCGGGACAGGCCAGTACAATGAGCAGTTCTTC. This chain joins TRBV19 and TRBJ2-1; TRBD1 matches 8 bases. With V trimmed by 6 bases and J by 4 bases, 14 bases remained unmatched. This CDR3 region has 17 residues. Germline CDR1 and CDR2: LNHDA and SQIVND (reference sequence). Filled out from reference TRBV19 and TRBJ2-1, the complete variable domain reads DGGITQSPKYLFRKEGQNVTLSCEQNLNHDAMYWYRQDPGQGLRLIYYSQIVNDFQKGDIAEGYSVSREKKESFPLTVTSAQKNPTAFYLCASSRLPGTGQYNEQFFGPGTRLTVL.